Each of the 23 T cell receptor beta chains below was sequenced from the same sample in a study of PD-1 blockade in classical Hodgkin lymphoma. Every one of the patients relapsed after autologous stem cell transplantation (brentuximab vedotin exposure was variable). Sequencing used immunoSEQ multiplex PCR; TCRdb keeps in-frame clones, though not all of them. The repertoire holds fewer than 90,000 clones, with around 86% as singletons. The sequencing here drew on peripheral blood mononuclear cells (PBMCs), taken at baseline. The receptor set was obtained from a human donor with classical Hodgkin lymphoma.

CDR3 in DNA: TGTGCCAGCAGCCCTCGCGGCCCCACTGAAGCTTTCTTT. Encoded protein: CASSPRGPTEAFF. This chain uses TRBV27 with TRBJ1-1, with D unclear. Germline assignment: CDR1 MNHEY and CDR2 SMNVEV (reference sequence). V lost 6 bases to trimming and J lost 4 bases, with 12 bases between them. The CDR3 consists of 13 residues.

The rearrangement joins TRBV11-2 to TRBJ1-1; D might be TRBD1 (6 bases). The CDR3 runs to 14 residues. V was pared by 4 bases and J by 8 bases, with 17 bases between. The germline V gene encodes CDR1 SGHAT and CDR2 FQNNGV. CDR3 residues: CASSSRTALIEAFF. The CDR3 region has the DNA TGTGCCAGCAGCTCGAGGACAGCCCTGATAGAAGCTTTCTTT.

The gene calls are TRBV19 and TRBJ2-3, with a tentative D call TRBD1 (6 bases). The CDR3 is made up of 16 amino acids. The germline V gene encodes CDR1 LNHDA and CDR2 SQIVND (reference sequence). Trimming took 2 bases from V and 3 from J, leaving 15 bases between them. CDR3 coding DNA: TGTGCCAGTAGTATAAGGAGGAACAGGGTGACAGATACGCAGTATTTT. It codes for CASSIRRNRVTDTQYF.

The rearrangement joins TRBV5-1 to TRBJ1-1; D unclear. V was pared by 0 bases and J by 1 base, with 4 bases between. The CDR3 has 13 residues. Germline V gives CDR1 SGHRS, CDR2 YFSETQ. The CDR3: CASSLARNTEAFF. The CDR3 DNA sequence: TGCGCCAGCAGCTTGGCTCGGAACACTGAAGCTTTCTTT.

This clone was observed a single time. The chain joins TRBV5-1 to TRBJ2-2; D not certain. Germline CDR1 reads SGHRS; CDR2 reads YFSETQ. V was cut by 6 bases and J by 5 bases, with 17 bases left in between. This CDR3 spans 15 amino acids. The CDR3 spells CASTPTNIGTGELFF. CDR3 nucleotides: TGCGCCAGCACACCAACCAACATTGGTACCGGGGAGCTGTTTTTT.

V and J are TRBV6-6 and TRBJ1-2; TRBD1 matches 8 bases. V was clipped by 0 bases and J by 6 bases; unmatched bases: 6. The CDR3 sequence is 15 residues long. CDR1 MNHNY and CDR2 SVGAGI come from the germline V gene (reference sequence). The CDR3 reads CASSYSDRAFDGYTF. DNA of the CDR3: TGTGCCAGCAGTTACTCGGACAGGGCGTTCGATGGCTACACCTTC.

The CDR3 region is CASSWDDEVRFAQYEQFF. The DNA for the CDR3 is TGTGCCAGCAGTTGGGACGACGAAGTACGATTCGCACAATATGAGCAGTTCTTC. The gene calls are TRBV27 and TRBJ2-1; D possibly matches TRBD1 or TRBD2 (5 bases each). Germline CDR1 reads MNHEY; CDR2 reads SMNVEV (reference sequence). This CDR3 comprises 18 residues. V dropped 4 bases and J dropped 8 bases, with 27 bases sitting between them.

The chain is built from TRBV15 and TRBJ2-5; TRBD1 agrees at 12 bases. CDR1 and CDR2 from the germline V gene are LNHNV and YYDKDF (reference sequence). V shed 6 bases, J shed 5 bases, and the junction held 4 bases outside the gene matches. CDR3 length: 14 residues. The chain's CDR3 is CATRGTGGWETQYF. CDR3 nucleotides: TGTGCCACCAGGGGGACAGGGGGCTGGGAGACCCAGTACTTC.

This chain connects TRBV28 to TRBJ2-3, with 11 nucleotides matching TRBD1. This CDR3 contains 16 residues. Looked up from germline, CDR1 is MDHEN and CDR2 is SYDVKM. J lost 2 bases, V lost 6 bases, and 7 bases had no gene match. The CDR3 bases are TGTGCCAGCAGCCCCTGGACAGGGGGCAACACAGATACGCAGTATTTT. It translates to CASSPWTGGNTDTQYF.

V and J are TRBV15 and TRBJ2-7, with D maybe TRBD1 (7 bases). V lost 5 bases and J lost 5, with 13 bases in between. The CDR3 consists of 13 residues. Germline values: CDR1 LNHNV, CDR2 YYDKDF (reference sequence). The CDR3 loop is CATSPRGTDEQYF. CDR3 bases: TGTGCCACCAGCCCCAGGGGGACTGACGAGCAGTACTTC.

V and J are TRBV20-1 and TRBJ2-1, with D perhaps assigned TRBD1 or TRBD2 (5 bases each). Trimming took off 7 bases at V and 10 bases at J, with 14 bases between the two ends. Germline CDR1 is DFQATT and CDR2 is SNEGSKA (reference sequence). CDR3 length: 11 amino acids. The CDR3 nucleotides read TGCAGTGGAGCGGAGTACAGGGAGCAGTTCTTC. Amino acid sequence: CSGAEYREQFF.

The chain links TRBV27 to TRBJ1-1; unclear D gene. V lost 5 bases and J lost 3, with 16 bases in between. CDR1 is MNHEY, CDR2 SMNVEV, per germline (reference sequence). The CDR3 has 15 amino acids. The CDR3 nucleotides read TGTGCCAGCAGTCCCCCCCCGAGGCGGGACACTGAAGCTTTCTTT. Translating it yields CASSPPPRRDTEAFF.

The rearrangement uses TRBV2 and TRBJ1-4, with D unresolved. Germline values: CDR1 SNHLY, CDR2 FYNNEI. V was pared by 3 bases and J by 0 bases, with 5 bases between. The CDR3 loop spans 14 amino acids. The CDR3 spells CASSEPATNEKLFF. The CDR3 nucleotides read TGTGCCAGCAGTGAGCCGGCAACTAATGAAAAACTGTTTTTT.

The chain links TRBV6-5 to TRBJ2-1; the D is unclear. CDR1 and CDR2 from the germline V gene are MNHEY and SVGAGI. The CDR3 sequence is 12 residues long. Trimming left V 6 bases short and J 9 bases short, with 12 bases between. In nucleotides, the CDR3 is TGTGCCAGCAGCGAGGCTAGGTCTGAGCAGTTCTTC. It yields the protein CASSEARSEQFF.

The rearrangement joins TRBV20-1 to TRBJ1-1; weak D call: TRBD1 (5 bases). This CDR3 is 11 amino acids long. The V end lost 5 bases, the J end lost 5 bases, and 9 bases lay between the germline ends. Germline loops: CDR1 DFQATT, CDR2 SNEGSKA (reference sequence). The CDR3 coding sequence is TGCAGTGCTCTGACAGTTACTGAAGCTTTCTTT. Its protein product is CSALTVTEAFF.

J is TRBJ2-1 and V is TRBV4-2; 8 nucleotides line up with TRBD2. The ends lost 1 base at V and 2 bases at J; junction bases unmatched: 4. This CDR3 is 16 amino acids long. From germline, CDR1 is LGHNA and CDR2 YNFKEQ. In nucleotides, the CDR3 is TGTGCCAGCAGCCAAGTCAGCGGGAGTGCCTACAATGAGCAGTTCTTC. Protein sequence: CASSQVSGSAYNEQFF.

This chain links TRBV18 with TRBJ2-3, with D hard to call. The CDR3 runs 14 residues. The V and J ends lost 1 base and 4 bases respectively, with 9 bases between them. Germline assignment: CDR1 KGHSH and CDR2 LQKENI. DNA for the CDR3: TGTGCCAGCTCACCACTGCCAGACGCAGATACGCAGTATTTT. Protein: CASSPLPDADTQYF.

The chain carries TRBV7-2 and TRBJ2-5; 10 bases line up with TRBD1. Germline trimming cut 0 bases from V and 1 base from J; bases unmatched to any gene: 8. In germline, CDR1 is SGHTA, CDR2 FQGNSA. The CDR3 is 18 amino acids. Written as DNA, the CDR3 is TGTGCCAGCAGCTTAGCGGGACAGGGGAGAAGGGGCCAAGAGACCCAGTACTTC. Its protein product is CASSLAGQGRRGQETQYF. The full variable domain, in which reference TRBV7-2 and TRBJ2-5 provide the parts outside the CDR3, is GAGVSQSPSNKVTEKGKDVELRCDPISGHTALYWYRQSLGQGLEFLIYFQGNSAPDKSGLPSDRFSAERTGGSVSTLTIQRTQQEDSAVYLCASSLAGQGRRGQETQYFGPGTRLLVL.

The rearrangement links TRBV7-2 to TRBJ2-7; 12 nucleotides agree with TRBD2. Per the germline V gene, CDR1 is SGHTA and CDR2 is FQGNSA. The CDR3 loop spans 14 amino acids. Trimming removed 8 bases from V and 7 bases from J; junction bases left unmatched: 9. For the CDR3, the DNA is TGTGCCAGCTCTCGACTAGCGGGAGTAGAAGAGCAGTACTTC. Its protein product is CASSRLAGVEEQYF.

This chain joins TRBV7-2 and TRBJ2-7; D is possibly TRBD1 or TRBD2 (5 bases each). The CDR3 consists of 15 residues. The V end lost 5 bases, the J end lost 0 bases, and 14 bases lay between the germline ends. Germline V gene lookup returns CDR1 SGHTA and CDR2 FQGNSA. Written as DNA, the CDR3 is TGTGCCAGCAGCAAGGGGAGTCTCAGCTCCTACGAGCAGTACTTC. It codes for CASSKGSLSSYEQYF.

This clone appeared once. V and J are TRBV4-1 and TRBJ2-1; a weak D match, TRBD2 (5 bases). Germline lookup yields CDR1 MGHRA and CDR2 YSYEKL. V was pared by 2 bases and J by 0 bases, with 11 bases between. This CDR3 has 16 residues. CDR3 in DNA: TGCGCCAGCAGCCAATTTGACTATAGCTCCTACAATGAGCAGTTCTTC. Its protein is CASSQFDYSSYNEQFF.

The V and J genes are TRBV2 and TRBJ1-5, with 9 bases matching TRBD1. V lost 7 bases and J lost 5; bases outside the gene matches: 3. CDR3 length: 13 residues. CDR1 is SNHLY and CDR2 is FYNNEI in the germline V gene. The CDR3 sequence: CASTQGADQPQHF. In nucleotides, the CDR3 is TGTGCCAGCACACAGGGGGCGGATCAGCCCCAGCATTTT.

The chain joins TRBV19 to TRBJ2-3, with D possibly being TRBD2 (5 bases). Trimming shortened V by 7 bases and J by 2 bases, and 13 bases separated the two germline ends. Germline V gene sequence: CDR1 LNHDA, CDR2 SQIVND (reference sequence). The CDR3 has 14 residues. The DNA of the CDR3 is TGTGCCAGTAAAGTAAAGGGAGACACAGATACGCAGTATTTT. This codes for CASKVKGDTDTQYF.